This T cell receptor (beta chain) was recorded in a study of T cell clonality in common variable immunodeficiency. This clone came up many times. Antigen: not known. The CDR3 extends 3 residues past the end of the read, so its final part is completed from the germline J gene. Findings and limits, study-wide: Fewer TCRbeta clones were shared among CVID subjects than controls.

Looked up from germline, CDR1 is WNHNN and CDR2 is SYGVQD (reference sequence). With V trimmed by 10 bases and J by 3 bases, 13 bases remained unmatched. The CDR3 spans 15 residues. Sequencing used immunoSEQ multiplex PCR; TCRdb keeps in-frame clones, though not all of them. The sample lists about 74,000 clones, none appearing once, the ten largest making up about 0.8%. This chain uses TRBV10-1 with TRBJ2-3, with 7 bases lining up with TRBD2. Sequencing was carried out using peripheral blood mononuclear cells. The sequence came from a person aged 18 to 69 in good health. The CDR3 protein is CATRAGLKRTDTQYF. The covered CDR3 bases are TGCGCCACAAGAGCGGGGTTAAAGAGGACAGATACG.